These 21 T cell receptor beta chains were sequenced from one sample in a study of vaccination effects on CD4 cells after COVID-19. ViraFEST assay sequencing came after antigen-specific CD4+ T cells were expanded with viral peptide pools. Following culture for 9 to 11 days, CD4+ T cells were isolated. All study participants received two doses of BNT162b2 or mRNA-1273 vaccine. Only in-frame clones appear in the TCRdb table, and some are missing; sequencing was by immunoSEQ multiplex PCR. The table lists about 33,000 clones, roughly 86% of them singletons. These receptors have no known antigen. This specimen consisted of CD4+ T cells from PBMCs cultured with HCoV-NL63 spike peptides, obtained after COVID-19 vaccination. The origin of the receptors is a human donor who received a COVID-19 vaccine. Some clones in this sample may be carry-over from other donors' samples.

J is TRBJ2-3 and V is TRBV6-5; tentative D call: TRBD1 (6 bases). V dropped 6 bases and J dropped 2 bases, with 12 bases sitting between them. The germline V gene encodes CDR1 MNHEY and CDR2 SVGAGI. The CDR3 spans 14 residues. The CDR3 region is CASRRDTNTDTQYF. DNA for the CDR3: TGTGCCAGCAGGAGGGACACCAACACAGATACGCAGTATTTT.

This clone was picked up one time. V and J are TRBV6-5 and TRBJ1-2; D gene unclear. Germline V CDR1 and CDR2: MNHEY, SVGAGI. The V end was cut by 2 bases, the J end by 2 bases, with 9 bases between. This CDR3 region has 14 residues. The CDR3 is CASSYRAENYGYTF. The CDR3 DNA reads as TGTGCCAGCAGTTACCGGGCGGAGAACTATGGCTACACCTTC.

This clone was seen only once. The CDR3 DNA reads TGTGCCAGCAGCTCGGGTCCCAAACCCACCCAGTACTTC. It translates to CASSSGPKPTQYF. The J gene is TRBJ2-5, the V gene TRBV5-4; D gene uncertain. CDR1 is SGHNT, CDR2 YYREEE, per germline (reference sequence). The CDR3 covers 13 residues. Trimming removed 3 bases from V and 8 bases from J, with 14 bases in between.

This sequence joins TRBV6-4 and TRBJ1-2, with D unclear. Germline V gene sequence: CDR1 MRHNA, CDR2 SNTAGT. The CDR3 covers 14 residues. V was shortened by 5 bases and J by 4 bases, with 14 bases between the two germline ends. The CDR3 DNA reads TGTGCCAGCAGTCCCTTGTTGGGGTCCTATGGCTACACCTTC. Translating gives CASSPLLGSYGYTF.

This chain uses TRBV7-2 with TRBJ2-1; 7 bases align to TRBD1. Germline CDR1 SGHTA, CDR2 FQGNSA. Losses at the gene ends were 5 bases for V and 5 bases for J; bases not matched to a gene: 3. The CDR3 has 13 amino acids. The DNA for the CDR3 is TGTGCCAGCAGCCCTGGGACAGACAATGAGCAGTTCTTC. Its protein is CASSPGTDNEQFF.

This clone came up once. This chain joins TRBV6-5 and TRBJ1-5; tentatively, D is TRBD1 (5 bases). This CDR3 comprises 13 residues. Trimming removed 9 bases from V and 1 base from J, with 10 bases in between. Looked up from germline, CDR1 is MNHEY and CDR2 is SVGAGI. The CDR3 loop is CASQTESNQPQHF. The CDR3 DNA reads TGTGCCAGTCAGACAGAAAGCAATCAGCCCCAGCATTTT.

This clone appeared once. The rearrangement links TRBV5-1 to TRBJ1-1; D possibly corresponds to TRBD1 (5 bases). V was trimmed by 4 bases and J by 6 bases, leaving 16 bases between them. The CDR3 totals 14 residues. Germline CDR1 and CDR2: SGHRS and YFSETQ. As DNA, the CDR3 is TGCGCCAGCAGCACAGGTAGAACAGGCCCTGAAGCTTTCTTT. This gives the protein CASSTGRTGPEAFF.

The J gene is TRBJ2-5, the V gene TRBV20-1; TRBD2 aligns across 7 bases. CDR1 is DFQATT and CDR2 is SNEGSKA in the germline V gene (reference sequence). The CDR3 is 13 amino acids. The J segment lost 2 bases and the V segment lost 3 bases, leaving 3 bases of the junction unmatched. CDR3 nucleotides: TGCAGTGCTAGTCCGGGGGGACAAGAGACCCAGTACTTC. Protein product: CSASPGGQETQYF.

The CDR3 region is CASSPGAGDRNQPQHF. The CDR3 bases are TGCGCCAGCAGCCCGGGCGCCGGGGATAGGAATCAGCCCCAGCATTTT. The chain has TRBV5-1 and TRBJ1-5; D not certain. The germline gives CDR1 SGHRS, CDR2 YFSETQ. CDR3 length: 16 amino acids. Trimming stripped 4 bases from V and 4 bases from J, with 18 bases between.

V is TRBV7-2 and J is TRBJ2-3; 9 bases align to TRBD2. The trim removed 3 bases at V and 0 bases at J, leaving 1 base unmatched. There are 15 residues in the CDR3. Germline V gene sequence: CDR1 SGHTA, CDR2 FQGNSA. The CDR3 spells CASSFSGGSTDTQYF. Here the CDR3 DNA reads TGTGCCAGCAGCTTCAGCGGGGGGAGCACAGATACGCAGTATTTT.

The gene calls are TRBV9 and TRBJ2-3; 7 bases map to TRBD2. The V gene's germline CDR1 is SGDLS and CDR2 YYNGEE. The CDR3 contains 16 residues. J lost 0 bases, V lost 1 base, and 5 bases had no gene match. In DNA, the CDR3 is TGTGCCAGCAGCGTAAAGCGGGGAGGTAGCACAGATACGCAGTATTTT. It yields the protein CASSVKRGGSTDTQYF.

The gene calls are TRBV5-1 and TRBJ1-2, with a tentative D call TRBD1 (6 bases). This CDR3 has 14 residues. The germline gives CDR1 SGHRS, CDR2 YFSETQ. The V and J ends lost 0 bases and 2 bases respectively, with 8 bases between them. Here the CDR3 reads CASSLEGGNYGYTF. For the CDR3, the DNA is TGCGCCAGCAGCTTGGAGGGGGGGAACTATGGCTACACCTTC.

This clone was seen only once. This chain connects TRBV24-1 to TRBJ1-5; 11 positions agree with TRBD1. Germline CDR1 and CDR2: KGHDR and SFDVKD. The CDR3 runs to 15 residues. V lost 4 bases and J lost 6; bases outside the gene matches: 4. CDR3 in amino acids: CATSEPGQGVQPQHF. The CDR3 coding sequence is TGTGCCACCAGTGAACCGGGACAGGGGGTTCAGCCCCAGCATTTT.

By proportion, this clone is medium-sized (0.01 to 0.1%). The V call is TRBV29-1, the J call TRBJ2-3, with unresolved D. The CDR3 covers 12 residues. Germline values: CDR1 SQVTM, CDR2 ANQGSEA. Trimming pared 5 bases from V and 2 bases from J, leaving 8 bases between. The CDR3 here is CSVTQPTDTQYF. The CDR3 region has the DNA TGCAGCGTTACACAGCCCACAGATACGCAGTATTTT.

V usage is TRBV5-1 and J usage is TRBJ2-7, with D possibly matching TRBD1 (5 bases). The CDR3 is made up of 13 amino acids. Germline-derived CDR1 and CDR2 are SGHRS and YFSETQ. V was clipped by 0 bases and J by 2 bases, with 6 bases between them. The CDR3 bases are TGCGCCAGCAGCTTGGAGGGGACCTACGAGCAGTACGTC. Encoded protein: CASSLEGTYEQYV.

The CDR3 region is CSVGQGGGETQYF. As DNA, the CDR3 is TGCAGCGTCGGACAGGGGGGCGGAGAGACCCAGTACTTC. The genes are TRBV29-1 and TRBJ2-5, with 10 bases that match TRBD1. The CDR3 sequence is 13 residues long. Trimming cost V 6 bases and J 4 bases; bases outside gene matches: 5. Looked up from germline, CDR1 is SQVTM and CDR2 is ANQGSEA.

This chain joins TRBV21-1 and TRBJ1-4. TRBV21-1 is termed a pseudogene. The CDR3 is 17 residues long. CDR3 bases: TGTGCCAGCAGACGAAATCCCCCGGGGGGGGGAGGTGAAAAACTGTTTTTT. Protein: CASRRNPPGGGGEKLFF.

J is TRBJ2-7 and V is TRBV5-1, with 11 bases identical to TRBD2. The CDR3 length is 14 residues. The trim removed 5 bases at V and 6 bases at J, leaving 7 bases unmatched. Germline V gene lookup returns CDR1 SGHRS and CDR2 YFSETQ. CDR3 sequence (DNA): TGCGCCAGCAGTACCGGGACTAGCGGTTTCGAGCAGTACTTC. Translation: CASSTGTSGFEQYF.

The table lists this clone with a count of one. The chain joins TRBV28 to TRBJ1-2, with no clear D. The V gene's germline CDR1 is MDHEN and CDR2 SYDVKM. Trimming took off 5 bases at V and 5 bases at J, with 9 bases between the two ends. The CDR3 totals 12 residues. Here the CDR3 reads CASSGGRYGYTF. The CDR3 region has the DNA TGTGCCAGCAGTGGAGGGCGGTATGGCTACACCTTC.

The genes are TRBV7-9 and TRBJ2-2; no clear D. V shed 1 base and J shed 5 bases, with 5 bases lying between them. The CDR3 covers 13 residues. CDR1 is SEHNR and CDR2 is FQNEAQ in the germline V gene (reference sequence). The CDR3 sequence is CASSLGSTGELFF. In DNA form, the CDR3 reads TGTGCCAGCAGCTTAGGATCGACCGGGGAGCTGTTTTTT.

This chain connects TRBV2 to TRBJ2-3; 10 bases match TRBD2. This CDR3 spans 14 amino acids. In germline, CDR1 is SNHLY, CDR2 FYNNEI. V dropped 7 bases and J dropped 5; count of bases not matched to a gene: 6. The CDR3 bases are TGTGCCAGCAACAGCGGGGGGGCAGGAGATACGCAGTATTTT. Encoded protein: CASNSGGAGDTQYF.